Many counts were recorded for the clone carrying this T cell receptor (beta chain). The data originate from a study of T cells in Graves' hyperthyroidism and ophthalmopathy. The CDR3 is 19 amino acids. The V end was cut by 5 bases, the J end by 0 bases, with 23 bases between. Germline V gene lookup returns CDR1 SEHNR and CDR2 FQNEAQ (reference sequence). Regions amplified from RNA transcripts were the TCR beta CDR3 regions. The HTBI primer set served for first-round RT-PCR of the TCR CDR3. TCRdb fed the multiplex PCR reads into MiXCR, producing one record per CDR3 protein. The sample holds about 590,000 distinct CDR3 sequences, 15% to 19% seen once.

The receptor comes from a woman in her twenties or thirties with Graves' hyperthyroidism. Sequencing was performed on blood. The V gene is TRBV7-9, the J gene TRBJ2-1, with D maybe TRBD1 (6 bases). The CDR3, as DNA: TGTGCCAGCAGCCCACCGCGGCGGGCAGGGGCCCTCTCCTACAATGAGCAGTTCTTC. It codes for CASSPPRRAGALSYNEQFF.